Below, 20 T cell receptor beta chains from the same sample are listed, as sequenced in a study of vaccination and CD4 T cells after COVID-19. Their antigen targets remain unknown. The treatment was: roughly ten-day PBMC culture with coronavirus spike peptide pools or control peptides (ViraFEST assay). Cultured CD4+ T-cell DNA underwent Oncomine TCR Beta short-read sequencing. TCRdb re-called the PCR reads through MiXCR, storing one row per CDR3 protein. The data show around 11,000 distinct CDR3 sequences, with around 40% seen just once and 11% held by the top ten. Specimen: CD4+ T cells from blood, cultured in vitro, collected after SARS-CoV-2 vaccination. The receptors originated from a human donor who had recovered from COVID-19.

The chain carries TRBV6-2 or TRBV6-3 and TRBJ2-7; 9 bases agree with TRBD1. Germline CDR1 reads MNHEY; CDR2 reads SVGEGT. The V and J ends lost 4 bases and 3 bases, in that order; junction bases with no gene match: 4. This CDR3 has 14 residues. The CDR3 here is CASSWTGVIYEQYF. The CDR3, as DNA: TGTGCCAGCAGTTGGACAGGGGTAATCTACGAGCAGTACTTC.

This clonotype was observed a single time. The chain employs TRBV24-1 and TRBJ1-5; TRBD1 matches at 7 bases. J gave up 4 bases and V 3 bases, and 2 bases lay outside the gene matches. This CDR3 spans 14 amino acids. The germline V gene has CDR1 KGHDR and CDR2 SFDVKD. The CDR3 here is CATSDIQGNQPQHF. The DNA for the CDR3 is TGTGCCACCAGTGATATACAGGGGAATCAGCCCCAGCATTTT.

This chain links TRBV19 with TRBJ1-5, with D possibly being TRBD1 (5 bases). Germline values: CDR1 LNHDA, CDR2 SQIVND (reference sequence). This CDR3 contains 14 residues. Trimming removed 7 bases from V and 2 bases from J, with 12 bases in between. CDR3 sequence: CASTPGLGNQPQHF. The CDR3 DNA follows: TGTGCCAGTACCCCGGGACTGGGCAATCAGCCCCAGCATTTT. Supplemented by reference TRBV19 and TRBJ1-5, the full variable domain reads DGGITQSPKYLFRKEGQNVTLSCEQNLNHDAMYWYRQDPGQGLRLIYYSQIVNDFQKGDIAEGYSVSREKKESFPLTVTSAQKNPTAFYLCASTPGLGNQPQHFGDGTRLSIL.

V is TRBV29-1 and J is TRBJ1-2; D unclear. V lost 6 bases and J lost 6, with 11 bases in between. CDR1 SQVTM and CDR2 ANQGSEA come from the germline V gene. The CDR3 has 11 amino acids. This CDR3 reads CSVLKVDGYTF. The CDR3 DNA sequence: TGCAGCGTGTTAAAAGTGGATGGCTACACCTTC.

A note on this clonotype: One junction end disagrees with the germline gene, perhaps due to a read error. V usage is TRBV7-7 and J usage is TRBJ2-2, with D possibly being TRBD2 (6 bases). The length of the CDR3 is 15 residues. Germline CDR1 and CDR2: SSHAT and FNYEAQ (reference sequence). This chain's CDR3 is CASNPGGGNTGELFF. The DNA of the CDR3 is TGTGCTAGCAACCCCGGGGGAGGAAACACCGGGGAGCTGTTTTTT.

A few counts support this clonotype. This chain connects TRBV15 to TRBJ2-7; TRBD2 matches 8 bases. J was trimmed by 0 bases and V by 1 base; bases with no gene match: 8. Germline assignment: CDR1 LNHNV and CDR2 YYDKDF (reference sequence). This CDR3 comprises 17 residues. In nucleotides, the CDR3 is TGTGCCACCAGCAGAGGACCTAGCGGGCGGGCCTCCTACGAGCAGTACTTC. Translating it yields CATSRGPSGRASYEQYF. Full variable domain (missing parts from reference TRBV15 and TRBJ2-7): DAMVIQNPRYQVTQFGKPVTLSCSQTLNHNVMYWYQQKSSQAPKLLFHYYDKDFNNEADTPDNFQSRRPNTSFCFLDIRSPGLGDTAMYLCATSRGPSGRASYEQYFGPGTRLTVT.

This chain's CDR3 is CASSSGLAGVLEQYF. In nucleotides, the CDR3 is TGTGCCAGCAGCTCGGGACTAGCGGGAGTCCTCGAGCAGTACTTC. The V call is TRBV7-6, the J call TRBJ2-7, with 14 nucleotides matching TRBD2. J lost 6 bases, V lost 4 bases, and 5 bases had no gene match. The germline V gene has CDR1 SGHVS and CDR2 FNYEAQ. CDR3 size: 15 residues.

There are a few counts of this clonotype. This sequence joins TRBV20-1 and TRBJ1-1, with D possibly TRBD1 on 5 matching bases. The germline gives CDR1 DFQATT, CDR2 SNEGSKA (reference sequence). V was trimmed by 6 bases and J by 2 bases, leaving 13 bases between them. This CDR3 contains 13 residues. CDR3 sequence reads: CSASRGVNTEAFF. The CDR3 nucleotides are TGCAGTGCCTCGCGGGGGGTAAACACTGAAGCTTTCTTT.

This rearrangement joins TRBV10-1 to TRBJ1-1; D is ambiguous. V lost 6 bases and J lost 11, with 10 bases in between. This CDR3 spans 10 amino acids. Looked up from germline, CDR1 is WNHNN and CDR2 is SYGVQD (reference sequence). The CDR3 spells CASRTDGAFF. DNA of the CDR3: TGCGCCAGCAGGACGGATGGGGCTTTCTTT.

This clonotype was detected only once. The chain joins TRBV20-1 to TRBJ1-4; 7 bases match TRBD1. The CDR3 has 15 amino acids. Germline V CDR1 and CDR2: DFQATT, SNEGSKA (reference sequence). V dropped 5 bases and J dropped 0; count of bases not matched to a gene: 6. In nucleotides, the CDR3 is TGCAGTGCTGCACAAACAGGGGCAACTAATGAAAAACTGTTTTTT. Its protein product is CSAAQTGATNEKLFF.

The V call is TRBV11-3, the J call TRBJ2-1; the D gene is possibly TRBD1 (5 bases). The CDR3 extends over 14 amino acids. Germline loops: CDR1 SGHNT, CDR2 YENEEA. Trimming took off 2 bases at V and 4 bases at J, with 9 bases between the two ends. The CDR3 DNA reads TGTGCCAGCAGCTTAAGGGGCTTTTACAATGAGCAGTTCTTC. Translation gives CASSLRGFYNEQFF.

This chain connects TRBV20-1 to TRBJ2-5; 10 bases are a match to TRBD2. With V trimmed by 5 bases and J by 5 bases, 8 bases remained unmatched. This CDR3 is 14 amino acids long. Germline values: CDR1 DFQATT, CDR2 SNEGSKA (reference sequence). The CDR3 is CSAGASGSGETQYF. The DNA for the CDR3 is TGCAGTGCTGGGGCTAGCGGGAGCGGGGAGACCCAGTACTTC.

This clonotype appeared a few times. The V gene is TRBV11-3, the J gene TRBJ1-1, with TRBD1 as a possible D gene (6 bases). The CDR3 spans 14 residues. CDR1 is SGHNT, CDR2 YENEEA, per germline. V was shortened by 5 bases and J by 8 bases, with 18 bases between the two germline ends. This CDR3 is CASSRPGGGREAFF. The CDR3 DNA reads as TGTGCCAGCAGCCGCCCGGGGGGCGGCAGAGAAGCTTTCTTT. Full variable domain (missing parts from reference TRBV11-3 and TRBJ1-1): EAGVVQSPRYKIIEKKQPVAFWCNPISGHNTLYWYLQNLGQGPELLIRYENEEAVDDSQLPKDRFSAERLKGVDSTLKIQPAELGDSAVYLCASSRPGGGREAFFGQGTRLTVV.

This chain connects TRBV19 to TRBJ2-3, with D unclear. This CDR3 comprises 15 residues. V was pared by 5 bases and J by 3 bases, with 15 bases between. The germline V gene encodes CDR1 LNHDA and CDR2 SQIVND (reference sequence). CDR3 DNA sequence: TGTGCCAGTAGTCTTAGATTTGGGCGTACAGATACGCAGTATTTT. Translating gives CASSLRFGRTDTQYF. The full variable domain, completed using reference TRBV19 and TRBJ2-3, is DGGITQSPKYLFRKEGQNVTLSCEQNLNHDAMYWYRQDPGQGLRLIYYSQIVNDFQKGDIAEGYSVSREKKESFPLTVTSAQKNPTAFYLCASSLRFGRTDTQYFGPGTRLTVL.

This clonotype appeared a few times. The V gene is TRBV7-3, the J gene TRBJ2-7; 9 positions agree with TRBD1. The germline V gene encodes CDR1 SGHTA and CDR2 FQGTGA. The CDR3 runs to 15 residues. With V trimmed by 2 bases and J by 4 bases, 6 bases remained unmatched. Written as DNA, the CDR3 is TGTGCCAGCAGCTTAGTGTCGGACAGGGGTTACGAGCAGTACTTC. Its translation: CASSLVSDRGYEQYF. Filled out from reference TRBV7-3 and TRBJ2-7, the complete variable domain reads GAGVSQTPSNKVTEKGKYVELRCDPISGHTALYWYRQSLGQGPEFLIYFQGTGAADDSGLPNDRFFAVRPEGSVSTLKIQRTERGDSAVYLCASSLVSDRGYEQYFGPGTRLTVT.

With regard to this clonotype: The junction departs from the called germline gene at one end, perhaps through a read error. This rearrangement joins TRBV27 to TRBJ1-2, with D perhaps matching TRBD1 (5 bases). This CDR3 is 14 amino acids long. Germline V gene data show CDR1 as MNHEY and CDR2 as SMNVEV (reference sequence). In DNA, the CDR3 is TGTGCCAGCAGTTTACGGGGCCAAAACTATGGCTACGCCTTC. It specifies CASSLRGQNYGYAF.

This clonotype was detected once. This chain joins TRBV19 and TRBJ2-6; D is unresolved. The ends were cut back, 7 bases at V and 0 bases at J, with 13 bases in the middle. Germline lookup yields CDR1 LNHDA and CDR2 SQIVND (reference sequence). The CDR3 length is 16 residues. In DNA, the CDR3 is TGTGCCAGTACTTCTGGACGGATCTCTGGGGCCAACGTCCTGACTTTC. Its protein product is CASTSGRISGANVLTF.

This sequence joins TRBV7-9 and TRBJ2-3; 14 nucleotides agree with TRBD2. The germline gives CDR1 SEHNR, CDR2 FQNEAQ (reference sequence). V lost 1 base to trimming and J lost 5 bases; unmatched junction nucleotides: 5. The CDR3 has 17 residues. The CDR3 nucleotides read TGTGCCAGCAGCTTAGGTGTTGGACTAGCGGGAGGAGATACGCAGTATTTT. Translated: CASSLGVGLAGGDTQYF.

The table lists this clonotype with a few counts. This sequence joins TRBV28 and TRBJ1-2, with D tentatively TRBD1 (6 bases). V shed 3 bases and J shed 8 bases, with 16 bases lying between them. Germline CDR1 reads MDHEN; CDR2 reads SYDVKM. The length of the CDR3 is 14 residues. CDR3 DNA: TGTGCCAGCAGTTTTCAGCAGGGGCTTCGGGGCTACACCTTC. Its translation is CASSFQQGLRGYTF.

This clonotype came up once. The chain combines TRBV7-2 with TRBJ1-1; no reliable D call. The germline V gene encodes CDR1 SGHTA and CDR2 FQGNSA. The CDR3 has 13 residues. Between the trimmed V and J ends, which lost 5 bases and 4 bases, there was a span of 11 bases. DNA for the CDR3: TGTGCCAGCAGCCTGCACGGGCGCACTGAAGCTTTCTTT. Its protein is CASSLHGRTEAFF. Full variable domain (outside the CDR3, taken from reference TRBV7-2 and TRBJ1-1): GAGVSQSPSNKVTEKGKDVELRCDPISGHTALYWYRQSLGQGLEFLIYFQGNSAPDKSGLPSDRFSAERTGGSVSTLTIQRTQQEDSAVYLCASSLHGRTEAFFGQGTRLTVV.